The T cell receptor (beta chain) under discussion was sequenced for a study of response to subunit inactivated influenza vaccine. MiXCR was run by TCRdb on the RT-PCR reads, yielding one entry per CDR3 protein. In the table there are over 750,000 distinct CDR3 sequences, less than 25% of which are singletons. Findings and limits, study-wide: T cells newly recruited by each seasonal influenza vaccination are few, the authors suggested.

A note on this clonotype: Its specificity is unknown.

Germline lookup yields CDR1 MNHEY and CDR2 SVGAGI. Between the trimmed V and J ends, which lost 0 bases and 7 bases, there was a span of 9 bases. The CDR3 sequence is 14 residues long. The material was PBMCs from blood, obtained approximately 5 days after vaccination. The chain recombines TRBV6-5 with TRBJ2-2; no clear D. The TCR originated in a man aged 50 or older who received an inactivated influenza vaccine. CDR3 amino acids: CASSYSRNGGELFF. CDR3 DNA sequence: TGTGCCAGCAGTTACTCGAGGAATGGCGGGGAGCTGTTTTTT.